This entry lists 5 T cell receptor beta chains sequenced from one sample in a study of beta chain features in type 1 diabetes. TCRB transcripts that were expressed got sequenced, as all of the isolated RNA had been reverse transcribed. Profiled with immunoSEQ multiplex PCR; TCRdb holds only in-frame clones, not every one. The sample lists over 350,000 clones, approximately 16% occurring once. The specimen sequenced was naive CD4+ T cells from blood. Receptors originate from a woman in her late teens or twenties in good health.

This chain links TRBV28 with TRBJ2-7, with 7 bases aligning to TRBD1. The V gene's germline CDR1 is MDHEN and CDR2 SYDVKM. V was clipped by 6 bases and J by 2 bases; unmatched bases: 7. This CDR3 region has 14 residues. CDR3 protein: CASSDTGVPYEQYF. The CDR3 DNA is TGTGCCAGCAGCGATACAGGGGTCCCCTACGAGCAGTACTTC.

The chain carries TRBV19 and TRBJ2-3; 9 positions match TRBD2. After removal of 7 bases from V and 0 bases from J, the junction contained 8 bases not matched to a gene. The germline V gene encodes CDR1 LNHDA and CDR2 SQIVND (reference sequence). The CDR3 is made up of 16 amino acids. CDR3 nucleotides: TGTGCCAGTAACATGTTTAGCGGGAGCAGCACAGATACGCAGTATTTT. Protein product: CASNMFSGSSTDTQYF.

This clone was counted only a few times. The chain combines TRBV4-1 with TRBJ2-5; no reliable D call. The germline V and J ends were trimmed by 4 bases and 6 bases, with 12 bases remaining between them. Germline V CDR1 and CDR2: MGHRA, YSYEKL. The CDR3 is 13 residues long. Written as DNA, the CDR3 is TGCGCCAGCAGCCCGGAGTGGGTCCAGACCCAGTACTTC. It yields the protein CASSPEWVQTQYF.

This clone appeared a few times. V gene TRBV19 combines with J gene TRBJ2-7; perhaps TRBD1 as D (6 bases). This CDR3 is built from 13 residues. V dropped 7 bases and J dropped 6 bases, with 16 bases sitting between them. CDR1 is LNHDA and CDR2 is SQIVND in the germline V gene (reference sequence). The CDR3 loop reads CASTRQAGGEQYF. Written as DNA, the CDR3 is TGTGCCAGTACCCGACAGGCTGGGGGCGAGCAGTACTTC.

Only a few counts were recorded for this clone. The chain employs TRBV4-3 and TRBJ2-7; 7 bases align to TRBD2. The CDR3 covers 15 residues. Germline lookup yields CDR1 LGHNA and CDR2 YSLEER. J gave up 4 bases and V 1 base, and 7 bases lay outside the gene matches. CDR3 residues: CASSQGRTSRYEQYF. In nucleotides, the CDR3 is TGCGCCAGCAGCCAAGGGAGGACTAGTCGTTACGAGCAGTACTTC.